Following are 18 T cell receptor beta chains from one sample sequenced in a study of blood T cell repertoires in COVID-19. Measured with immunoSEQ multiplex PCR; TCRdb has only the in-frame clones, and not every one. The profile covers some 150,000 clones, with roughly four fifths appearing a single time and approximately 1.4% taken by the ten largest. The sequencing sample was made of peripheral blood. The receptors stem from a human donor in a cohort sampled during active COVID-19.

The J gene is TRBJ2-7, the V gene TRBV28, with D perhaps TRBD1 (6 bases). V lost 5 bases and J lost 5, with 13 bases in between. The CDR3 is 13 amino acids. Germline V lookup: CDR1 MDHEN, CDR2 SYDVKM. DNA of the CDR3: TGTGCCAGCAGTAACCCCAGGGGACACGAGCAGTACTTC. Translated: CASSNPRGHEQYF.

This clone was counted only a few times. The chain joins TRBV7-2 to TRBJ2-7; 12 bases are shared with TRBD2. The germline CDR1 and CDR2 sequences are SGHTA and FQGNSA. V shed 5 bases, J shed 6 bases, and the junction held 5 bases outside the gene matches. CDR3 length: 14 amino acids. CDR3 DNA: TGTGCCAGCAGCCCCCTGGGACTAGCGGGCGAGCAGTACTTC. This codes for CASSPLGLAGEQYF.

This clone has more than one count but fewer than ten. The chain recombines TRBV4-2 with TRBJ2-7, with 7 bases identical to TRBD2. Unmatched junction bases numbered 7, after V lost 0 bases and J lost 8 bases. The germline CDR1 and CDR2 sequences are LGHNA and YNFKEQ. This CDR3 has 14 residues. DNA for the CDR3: TGTGCCAGCAGCCAAGATGGTCTAGCGGTAAAGCAGTACTTC. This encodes CASSQDGLAVKQYF.

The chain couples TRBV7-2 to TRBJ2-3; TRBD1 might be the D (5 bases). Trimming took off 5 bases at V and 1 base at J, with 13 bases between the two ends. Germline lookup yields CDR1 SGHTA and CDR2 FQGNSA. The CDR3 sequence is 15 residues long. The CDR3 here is CASSLQAGGTDTQYF. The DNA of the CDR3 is TGTGCCAGCAGCCTACAGGCCGGCGGCACAGATACGCAGTATTTT.

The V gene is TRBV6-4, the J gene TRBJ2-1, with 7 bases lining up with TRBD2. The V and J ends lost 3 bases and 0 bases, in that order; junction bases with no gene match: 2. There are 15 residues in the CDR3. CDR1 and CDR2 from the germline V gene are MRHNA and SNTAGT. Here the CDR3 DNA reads TGTGCCAGCAGTGAAGGCGGGAGCTCCTACAATGAGCAGTTCTTC. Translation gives CASSEGGSSYNEQFF.

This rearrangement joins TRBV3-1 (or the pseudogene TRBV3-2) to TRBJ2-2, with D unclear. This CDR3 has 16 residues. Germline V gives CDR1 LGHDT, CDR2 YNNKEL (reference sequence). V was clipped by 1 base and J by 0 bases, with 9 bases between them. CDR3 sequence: CASSQALSSNTGELFF. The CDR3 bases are TGTGCCAGCAGCCAAGCGCTGAGCTCGAACACCGGGGAGCTGTTTTTT.

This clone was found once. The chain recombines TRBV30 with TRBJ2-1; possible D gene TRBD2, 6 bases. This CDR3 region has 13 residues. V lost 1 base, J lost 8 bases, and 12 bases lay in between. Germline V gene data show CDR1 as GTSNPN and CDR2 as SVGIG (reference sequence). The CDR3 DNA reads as TGTGCCTGGAGTGGCGGGGCGTGGGATGAGCAGTTCTTC. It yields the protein CAWSGGAWDEQFF.

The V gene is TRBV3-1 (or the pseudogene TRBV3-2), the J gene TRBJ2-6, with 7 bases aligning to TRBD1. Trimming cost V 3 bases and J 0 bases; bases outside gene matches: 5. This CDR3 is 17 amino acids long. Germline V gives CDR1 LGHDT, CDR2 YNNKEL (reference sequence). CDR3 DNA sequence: TGTGCCAGCAGCCAGCTGACAGGGCGCTCTGGGGCCAACGTCCTGACTTTC. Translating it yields CASSQLTGRSGANVLTF.

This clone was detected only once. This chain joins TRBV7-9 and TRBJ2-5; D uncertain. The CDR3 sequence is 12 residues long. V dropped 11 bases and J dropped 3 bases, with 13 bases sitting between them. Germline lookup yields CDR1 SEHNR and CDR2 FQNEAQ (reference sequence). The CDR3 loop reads CAGRYQEETQYF. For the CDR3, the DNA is TGTGCCGGGCGATACCAGGAAGAGACCCAGTACTTC. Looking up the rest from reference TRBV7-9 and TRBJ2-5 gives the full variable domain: DTGVSQNPRHKITKRGQNVTFRCDPISEHNRLYWYRQTLGQGPEFLTYFQNEAQLEKSRLLSDRFSAERPKGSFSTLEIQRTEQGDSAMYLCAGRYQEETQYFGPGTRLLVL.

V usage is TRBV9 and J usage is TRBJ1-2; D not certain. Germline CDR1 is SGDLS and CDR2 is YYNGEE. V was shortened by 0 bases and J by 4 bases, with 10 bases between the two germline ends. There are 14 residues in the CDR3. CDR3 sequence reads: CASSVGAPLYGYTF. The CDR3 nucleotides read TGTGCCAGCAGCGTAGGGGCCCCCCTCTATGGCTACACCTTC.

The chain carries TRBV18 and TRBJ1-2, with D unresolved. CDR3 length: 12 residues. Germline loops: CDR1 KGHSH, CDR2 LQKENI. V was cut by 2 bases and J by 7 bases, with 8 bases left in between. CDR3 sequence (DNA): TGTGCCAGCTCACCAGAGGTTGTTGGCTACACCTTC. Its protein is CASSPEVVGYTF.

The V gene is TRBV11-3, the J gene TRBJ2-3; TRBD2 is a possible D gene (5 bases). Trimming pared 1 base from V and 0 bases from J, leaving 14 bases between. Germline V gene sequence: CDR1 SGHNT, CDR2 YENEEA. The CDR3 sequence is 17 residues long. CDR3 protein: CASSLGASGPSTDTQYF. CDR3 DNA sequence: TGTGCCAGCAGCTTAGGGGCCAGCGGACCGAGCACAGATACGCAGTATTTT.

The CDR3 loop reads CASSQAVRNAGANVLTF. The CDR3, as DNA: TGCGCCAGCAGCCAAGCCGTGAGGAATGCGGGGGCCAACGTCCTGACTTTC. This rearrangement joins TRBV4-1 to TRBJ2-6, with D unclear. Germline V gene data show CDR1 as MGHRA and CDR2 as YSYEKL. V was trimmed by 1 base and J by 4 bases, leaving 14 bases between them. The CDR3 has 17 amino acids.

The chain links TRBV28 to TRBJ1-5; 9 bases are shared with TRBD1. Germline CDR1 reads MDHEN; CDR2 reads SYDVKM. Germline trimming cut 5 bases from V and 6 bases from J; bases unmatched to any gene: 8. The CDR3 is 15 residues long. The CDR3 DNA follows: TGTGCCAGCAGTCACCTAACAGGGGGCGTTCAGCCCCAGCATTTT. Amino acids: CASSHLTGGVQPQHF.

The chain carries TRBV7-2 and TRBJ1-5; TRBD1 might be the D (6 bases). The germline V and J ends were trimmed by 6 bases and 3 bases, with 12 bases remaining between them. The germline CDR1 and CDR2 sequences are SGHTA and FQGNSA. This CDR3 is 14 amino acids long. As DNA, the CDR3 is TGTGCCAGCAGTGCGGACAGCTTCAATCAGCCCCAGCATTTT. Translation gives CASSADSFNQPQHF.

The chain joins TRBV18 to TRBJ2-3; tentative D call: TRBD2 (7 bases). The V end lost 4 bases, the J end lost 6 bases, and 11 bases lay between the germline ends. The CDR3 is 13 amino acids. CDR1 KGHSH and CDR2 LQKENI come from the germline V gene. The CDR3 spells CASSRTAGDTQYF. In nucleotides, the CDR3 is TGTGCCAGCTCACGGACAGCGGGGGATACGCAGTATTTT.

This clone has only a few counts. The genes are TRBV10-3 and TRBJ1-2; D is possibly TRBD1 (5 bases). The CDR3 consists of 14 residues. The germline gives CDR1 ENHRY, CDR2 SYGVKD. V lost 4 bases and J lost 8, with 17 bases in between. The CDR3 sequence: CAISGSGGKAGYTF. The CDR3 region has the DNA TGTGCCATCAGTGGCTCGGGGGGGAAGGCAGGCTACACCTTC.

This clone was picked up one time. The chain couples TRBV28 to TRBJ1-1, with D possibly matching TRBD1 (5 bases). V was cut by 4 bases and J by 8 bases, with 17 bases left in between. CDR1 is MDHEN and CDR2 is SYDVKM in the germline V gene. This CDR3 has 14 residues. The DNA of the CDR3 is TGTGCCAGCAGTTCTTCAGGGAGGGTTCCCGAAGCTTTCTTT. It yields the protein CASSSSGRVPEAFF.